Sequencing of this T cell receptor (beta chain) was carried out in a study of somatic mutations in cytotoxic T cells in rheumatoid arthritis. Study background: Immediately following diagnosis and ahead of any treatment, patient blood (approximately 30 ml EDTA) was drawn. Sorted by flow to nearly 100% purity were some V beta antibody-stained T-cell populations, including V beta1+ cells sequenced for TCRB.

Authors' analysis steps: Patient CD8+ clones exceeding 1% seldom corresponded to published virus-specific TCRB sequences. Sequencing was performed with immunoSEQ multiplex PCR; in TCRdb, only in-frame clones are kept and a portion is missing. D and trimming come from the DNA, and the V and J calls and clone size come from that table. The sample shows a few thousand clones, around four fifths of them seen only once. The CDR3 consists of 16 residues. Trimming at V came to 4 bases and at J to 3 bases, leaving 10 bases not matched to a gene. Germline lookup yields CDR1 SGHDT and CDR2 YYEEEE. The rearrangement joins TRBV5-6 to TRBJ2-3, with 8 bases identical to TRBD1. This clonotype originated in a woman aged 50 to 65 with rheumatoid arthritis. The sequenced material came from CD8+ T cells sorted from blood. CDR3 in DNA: TGTGCCAGCAGCGGAGCGACAGGGGTGGGGACAGATACGCAGTATTTT. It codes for CASSGATGVGTDTQYF. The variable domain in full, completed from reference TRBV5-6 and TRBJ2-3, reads DAGVTQSPTHLIKTRGQQVTLRCSPKSGHDTVSWYQQALGQGPQFIFQYYEEEERQRGNFPDRFSGHQFPNYSSELNVNALLLGDSALYLCASSGATGVGTDTQYFGPGTRLTVL.